This T cell receptor beta chain was recorded in a study of cytomegalovirus exposure and HLA in healthy donors. This clone was seen a single time. The CDR3 totals 17 residues. Germline CDR1 KGHSH, CDR2 LQKENI. V was shortened by 6 bases and J by 1 base, with 16 bases between the two germline ends. Use of 60 Vbeta and 13 Jbeta primers characterized the PCR. Clones were sequenced by immunoSEQ multiplex PCR, and TCRdb holds only the in-frame ones, with some missing. Among tens of thousands of clones listed, about four fifths were seen once. J is TRBJ2-6 and V is TRBV18; D possibly corresponds to TRBD1 (5 bases). The TCR comes from a woman aged 18-29 years in good health and CMV-seropositive. Sequenced input: PBMCs. CDR3 coding DNA: TGTGCCAGCTCTGAAGAGTCCCCAGGGTCTGGGGCCAACGTCCTGACTTTC. Translation gives CASSEESPGSGANVLTF.